Listed below are T cell receptor beta chains from one sample, sequenced in a study of EBV T-cell therapy then PD-1 blockade in nasopharyngeal carcinoma. The repertoire was sequenced with immunoSEQ multiplex PCR; TCRdb's copy has only in-frame clones and lacks some. The repertoire includes roughly 16,000 clones, roughly 83% of them detected once, and less than 30% sits in the top ten. For these TCRs, the target antigens are not known. The sample consisted of CD8+ T cells from blood, taken at day 0 from a patient whose treatment included autologous EBV-specific T cells and nivolumab. These TCRs come from a man aged 40-55 years with nasopharyngeal carcinoma. The CDR3 runs from the conserved cysteine through the conserved F or W. Each record gives: J gene, V gene, CDR3 length, clone size, D gene, CDR3 DNA, CDR3 protein. A D gene is named only where the DNA matches it firmly. Rows give clone size only sometimes, using once, few, many, or a class for an expanded clone.

J gene: TRBJ2-1; V gene: TRBV7-2; CDR3 length: 18; clone size: NA; D gene: NA; CDR3 DNA: TGTGCCAGCAGCTTAGTAGGGGCCGGGACTGAGCACTACAATGAGCAGTTCTTC; CDR3 protein: CASSLVGAGTEHYNEQFF
J gene: TRBJ2-3; V gene: TRBV7-2; CDR3 length: 16; clone size: NA; D gene: TRBD2; CDR3 DNA: TGTGCCAGCAGCGCAGGACTAGCGGGGGGCACAGATACGCAGTATTTT; CDR3 protein: CASSAGLAGGTDTQYF
J gene: TRBJ1-6; V gene: TRBV9; CDR3 length: 16; clone size: NA; D gene: TRBD1; CDR3 DNA: TGTGCCAGCAGCGCAGGGGGGACAGGTTGGAATTCACCCCTCCACTTT; CDR3 protein: CASSAGGTGWNSPLHF
J gene: TRBJ1-5; V gene: TRBV24-1; CDR3 length: 12; clone size: NA; D gene: NA; CDR3 DNA: TGTGCCACCAGTCAAGGGCCGGGCGACAGTCCTTTT; CDR3 protein: CATSQGPGDSPF
J gene: TRBJ2-7; V gene: TRBV4-1; CDR3 length: 14; clone size: medium-sized; D gene: NA; CDR3 DNA: TGCGCCAGCAGCCAAGCAGAGACACAATACGAGCAGTACTTC; CDR3 protein: CASSQAETQYEQYF
J gene: TRBJ2-3; V gene: TRBV12-3/TRBV12-4; CDR3 length: 11; clone size: NA; D gene: NA; CDR3 DNA: TGTGCCAGCAGTGGGGGAGATACGCAGTATTTT; CDR3 protein: CASSGGDTQYF
J gene: TRBJ2-1; V gene: TRBV4-1; CDR3 length: 11; clone size: NA; D gene: NA; CDR3 DNA: TGCGCCAGCGGGAGAGGCAATGAGCAGTTCTTC; CDR3 protein: CASGRGNEQFF
J gene: TRBJ2-3; V gene: TRBV5-6; CDR3 length: 16; clone size: NA; D gene: TRBD1; CDR3 DNA: TGTGCCAGCAGCTGGGCCCAGGGGGTTAGCACAGATACGCAGTATTTT; CDR3 protein: CASSWAQGVSTDTQYF
J gene: TRBJ2-7; V gene: TRBV3-1/TRBV3-2; CDR3 length: 14; clone size: NA; D gene: NA; CDR3 DNA: TGTGCCAGCAGCGAAGCCCACGGCCGGCGCGAGCAGTACTTC; CDR3 protein: CASSEAHGRREQYF
J gene: TRBJ1-5; V gene: TRBV15; CDR3 length: 15; clone size: NA; D gene: NA; CDR3 DNA: TGTGCCACCAGCAGAGACAGGGCGAGCAATCAGCCCCAGCATTTT; CDR3 protein: CATSRDRASNQPQHF
J gene: TRBJ1-3; V gene: TRBV4-2; CDR3 length: 15; clone size: NA; D gene: NA; CDR3 DNA: TGTGCCAGCGGCCAGAACAGGGCCTCTGGAAACACCATATATTTT; CDR3 protein: CASGQNRASGNTIYF
J gene: TRBJ2-1; V gene: TRBV9; CDR3 length: 14; clone size: NA; D gene: TRBD1; CDR3 DNA: TGTGCCAGCAGCGGCCGGGACAGCTACAATGAGCAGTTCTTC; CDR3 protein: CASSGRDSYNEQFF
J gene: TRBJ2-7; V gene: TRBV7-3; CDR3 length: 13; clone size: medium-sized; D gene: NA; CDR3 DNA: TGTGCCAGCAGCTTCTACGCCTCCAACGAGCAGTACTTC; CDR3 protein: CASSFYASNEQYF
J gene: TRBJ2-7; V gene: TRBV7-2; CDR3 length: 17; clone size: NA; D gene: NA; CDR3 DNA: TGTGCCAGCAGCCCTTATTTGGGGGGTAAACTTTCCTACGAGCAGTACTTC; CDR3 protein: CASSPYLGGKLSYEQYF
J gene: TRBJ2-3; V gene: TRBV6-4; CDR3 length: 15; clone size: few; D gene: NA; CDR3 DNA: TGTGCCAGCAGCAAAGGGCAGGGCGAGGGGGATACGCAGTATTTT; CDR3 protein: CASSKGQGEGDTQYF
J gene: TRBJ2-5; V gene: TRBV27; CDR3 length: 12; clone size: NA; D gene: TRBD2; CDR3 DNA: TGTGCTACTGGGGGACTAGAGGAGACCCAGTACTTC; CDR3 protein: CATGGLEETQYF
J gene: TRBJ1-2; V gene: TRBV28; CDR3 length: 13; clone size: NA; D gene: NA; CDR3 DNA: TGTGCCAGCAGTATCGACGGTCCCTATGGCTACACCTTC; CDR3 protein: CASSIDGPYGYTF
J gene: TRBJ2-7; V gene: TRBV30; CDR3 length: 13; clone size: few; D gene: NA; CDR3 DNA: TGTGCCTGGAGTGACAGGGTTAACTGGGAGCAGTACTTC; CDR3 protein: CAWSDRVNWEQYF
J gene: TRBJ2-6; V gene: TRBV5-4; CDR3 length: 12; clone size: once; D gene: NA; CDR3 DNA: TGTGCCAGCAGCTTGTTGGTCAACGTCCTGACTTTC; CDR3 protein: CASSLLVNVLTF
J gene: TRBJ1-2; V gene: TRBV27; CDR3 length: 12; clone size: NA; D gene: NA; CDR3 DNA: TGTGCCAGCAGGTGGGGCGTTCACGGCTACACCTTC; CDR3 protein: CASRWGVHGYTF
J gene: TRBJ2-6; V gene: TRBV6-5; CDR3 length: 15; clone size: NA; D gene: NA; CDR3 DNA: TGTGCCAGCAGTAACAGGGTCTCTGGGGCCAACGTCCTGACTTTC; CDR3 protein: CASSNRVSGANVLTF
J gene: TRBJ2-7; V gene: TRBV27; CDR3 length: 14; clone size: few; D gene: TRBD1; CDR3 DNA: TGTGCCAGCAGTTTATACAGGGGAACCTACGAGCAGTACTTC; CDR3 protein: CASSLYRGTYEQYF
J gene: TRBJ1-6; V gene: TRBV27; CDR3 length: 12; clone size: NA; D gene: NA; CDR3 DNA: TGTGCCAGCAGTTTTCTTAGTTCACCCCTCCACTTT; CDR3 protein: CASSFLSSPLHF
J gene: TRBJ1-2; V gene: TRBV19; CDR3 length: 12; clone size: once; D gene: NA; CDR3 DNA: TGTGCCATTGCTAGGGGCAGCTATGGCTACACCTTC; CDR3 protein: CAIARGSYGYTF
J gene: TRBJ1-2; V gene: TRBV27; CDR3 length: 12; clone size: medium-sized; D gene: NA; CDR3 DNA: TGTGCCAGCAGTTGGGCTAACTATGGCTACACCTTC; CDR3 protein: CASSWANYGYTF
J gene: TRBJ2-2; V gene: TRBV19; CDR3 length: 16; clone size: once; D gene: NA; CDR3 DNA: TGTGCCAGTAGCCCAAGCCCCTTCGACTACACCGGGGAGCTGTTTTTT; CDR3 protein: CASSPSPFDYTGELFF
J gene: TRBJ2-7; V gene: TRBV3-1/TRBV3-2; CDR3 length: 18; clone size: NA; D gene: TRBD2; CDR3 DNA: TGTGCCAGCAGCCAAGATCTAGGGACTAGCATTCCGATCTACGAGCAGTACTTC; CDR3 protein: CASSQDLGTSIPIYEQYF
J gene: TRBJ1-3; V gene: TRBV4-3; CDR3 length: 15; clone size: NA; D gene: NA; CDR3 DNA: TGCGCCAGCAGCCAAACACTTGGTCCGGGAAACACCATATATTTT; CDR3 protein: CASSQTLGPGNTIYF
J gene: TRBJ2-1; V gene: TRBV11-3; CDR3 length: 15; clone size: NA; D gene: TRBD2; CDR3 DNA: TGTGCCAGCAGCCGTCCCGGACTAGAGCTTGGTGAGCAGTTCTTC; CDR3 protein: CASSRPGLELGEQFF
J gene: TRBJ2-1; V gene: TRBV20-1; CDR3 length: 21; clone size: NA; D gene: TRBD2; CDR3 DNA: TGCAGTGCTAGTGGGGACACCGGGACTAGCGGGGGCCCTAAAAATCGCCATGAGCAGTTCTTC; CDR3 protein: CSASGDTGTSGGPKNRHEQFF
J gene: TRBJ2-3; V gene: TRBV4-3; CDR3 length: 16; clone size: NA; D gene: TRBD2; CDR3 DNA: TGCGCCAGCAGCCGTCGGCTAGCGGGGAAGGCAGATACGCAGTATTTT; CDR3 protein: CASSRRLAGKADTQYF
J gene: TRBJ2-3; V gene: TRBV30; CDR3 length: 11; clone size: NA; D gene: NA; CDR3 DNA: TGTGCCTGGAGTCCTGGGGATACGCAGTATTTT; CDR3 protein: CAWSPGDTQYF
J gene: TRBJ2-7; V gene: TRBV27; CDR3 length: 13; clone size: NA; D gene: NA; CDR3 DNA: TGTGCCAGCAGCTACGCCCCGGCCTACGAGCAGTACTTC; CDR3 protein: CASSYAPAYEQYF
J gene: TRBJ1-2; V gene: TRBV5-5; CDR3 length: 10; clone size: NA; D gene: NA; CDR3 DNA: TGTGCCAGCAGCTCAGGAGGCTACACCTTC; CDR3 protein: CASSSGGYTF
J gene: TRBJ1-1; V gene: TRBV9; CDR3 length: 11; clone size: NA; D gene: NA; CDR3 DNA: TGTGCCAGCAGCCCCCAGAGGTCAGCTTTCTTT; CDR3 protein: CASSPQRSAFF
J gene: TRBJ1-2; V gene: TRBV20-1; CDR3 length: 11; clone size: NA; D gene: NA; CDR3 DNA: TGCAGTGCGCTCTCCGGGCCTCCCTACACCTTC; CDR3 protein: CSALSGPPYTF
J gene: TRBJ1-4; V gene: TRBV7-9; CDR3 length: 16; clone size: NA; D gene: NA; CDR3 DNA: TGTGCCAGCAGCCTCAGCATGGGCGCAACTAATGAAAAACTGTTTTTT; CDR3 protein: CASSLSMGATNEKLFF
J gene: TRBJ1-1; V gene: TRBV27; CDR3 length: 15; clone size: NA; D gene: NA; CDR3 DNA: TGTGCCAGCAGTTTAGTTCGGGGTTTTGACACTGAAGCTTTCTTT; CDR3 protein: CASSLVRGFDTEAFF
J gene: TRBJ1-1; V gene: TRBV6-2/TRBV6-3; CDR3 length: 11; clone size: NA; D gene: NA; CDR3 DNA: TGTGCCAGCAGTGTAGGCACTGAAGCTTTCTTT; CDR3 protein: CASSVGTEAFF
J gene: TRBJ2-7; V gene: TRBV5-8; CDR3 length: 14; clone size: once; D gene: NA; CDR3 DNA: TGTGCCAGCAGCTCTTCAGGTGAAGCCTACGAGCAGTACTTC; CDR3 protein: CASSSSGEAYEQYF
J gene: TRBJ2-7; V gene: TRBV12-3/TRBV12-4; CDR3 length: 12; clone size: NA; D gene: NA; CDR3 DNA: TGTGCCAGCAGGACAGGCGGCTACGAGCAGTACTTC; CDR3 protein: CASRTGGYEQYF
J gene: TRBJ2-3; V gene: TRBV4-1; CDR3 length: 16; clone size: NA; D gene: TRBD2; CDR3 DNA: TGCGCCAGCAGCCAAAGAGGAGCGGGGAACACAGATACGCAGTATTTT; CDR3 protein: CASSQRGAGNTDTQYF
J gene: TRBJ1-1; V gene: TRBV4-1; CDR3 length: 14; clone size: NA; D gene: NA; CDR3 DNA: TGCGCCAGCAGCCAAGAGGCGGCGGGACCTGAAGCTTTCTTT; CDR3 protein: CASSQEAAGPEAFF
J gene: TRBJ2-7; V gene: TRBV7-9; CDR3 length: 12; clone size: NA; D gene: NA; CDR3 DNA: TGTGCCAGCAGCTTCGGTAACTACGAGCAGTACTTC; CDR3 protein: CASSFGNYEQYF
J gene: TRBJ2-3; V gene: TRBV5-1; CDR3 length: 17; clone size: NA; D gene: TRBD1; CDR3 DNA: TGCGCCAGCAGCTTGGTGGGACAGGGGGCGCCAACAGATACGCAGTATTTT; CDR3 protein: CASSLVGQGAPTDTQYF
J gene: TRBJ2-6; V gene: TRBV19; CDR3 length: 16; clone size: NA; D gene: NA; CDR3 DNA: TGTGCCAGTAGTACCGGTCGAGGGACAGGGGCCAACGTCCTGACTTTC; CDR3 protein: CASSTGRGTGANVLTF
J gene: TRBJ2-6; V gene: TRBV15; CDR3 length: 16; clone size: NA; D gene: NA; CDR3 DNA: TGTGCCACCAGCAGAGACGAGGGATCTGGGGCCAACGTCCTGACTTTC; CDR3 protein: CATSRDEGSGANVLTF
J gene: TRBJ1-2; V gene: TRBV4-3; CDR3 length: 17; clone size: NA; D gene: TRBD1; CDR3 DNA: TGCGCCAGCAGCCAAGACTCGCAGGGGGCGTCTAACTATGGCTACACCTTC; CDR3 protein: CASSQDSQGASNYGYTF
J gene: TRBJ2-2; V gene: TRBV5-1; CDR3 length: 17; clone size: few; D gene: TRBD2; CDR3 DNA: TGCGCCAGCAGCTCCGGGGGGATATTGGAGGTGACCGGGGAGCTGTTTTTT; CDR3 protein: CASSSGGILEVTGELFF
J gene: TRBJ1-4; V gene: TRBV15; CDR3 length: 17; clone size: NA; D gene: NA; CDR3 DNA: TGTGCCACCAGCAGAGATCTTTTGACAGACGGTAATGAAAAACTGTTTTTT; CDR3 protein: CATSRDLLTDGNEKLFF
J gene: TRBJ2-3; V gene: TRBV6-8; CDR3 length: 15; clone size: NA; D gene: TRBD2; CDR3 DNA: TGTGCCAGCAGTCTCAGCGGGGGGAACACAGATACGCAGTATTTT; CDR3 protein: CASSLSGGNTDTQYF
J gene: TRBJ1-1; V gene: TRBV27; CDR3 length: 17; clone size: once; D gene: NA; CDR3 DNA: TGTGCCAGCAGCGAGACGAGTTTAGCTAAAATGAACACTGAAGCTTTCTTT; CDR3 protein: CASSETSLAKMNTEAFF
J gene: TRBJ1-3; V gene: TRBV7-6; CDR3 length: 15; clone size: NA; D gene: NA; CDR3 DNA: TGTGCCAGCAGCTCCTTGATAGACTCTGGAAACACCATATATTTT; CDR3 protein: CASSSLIDSGNTIYF